The 14 T cell receptor beta chains below were found in one sample sequenced in a study of T cell responses to AZD1222 COVID-19 vaccine. Sequencing used immunoSEQ multiplex PCR; TCRdb keeps in-frame clones, though not all of them. This table has about 84,000 clones, 80% to 90% appearing once. The sample consisted of peripheral blood, taken 28 days after the second AZD1222 dose. These receptors came from an adult who received the AZD1222 COVID-19 vaccine.

Only one count was recorded for this clone. The chain joins TRBV5-1 to TRBJ2-5; tentative D call: TRBD2 (5 bases). This CDR3 has 14 residues. The germline gives CDR1 SGHRS, CDR2 YFSETQ. The V end was cut by 4 bases, the J end by 2 bases, with 12 bases between. The CDR3 sequence is CASSPERGQETQYF. The CDR3 DNA sequence: TGCGCCAGCAGCCCAGAACGGGGACAAGAGACCCAGTACTTC.

J is TRBJ2-1 and V is TRBV5-1; 9 positions match TRBD1. Germline trimming cut 0 bases from V and 3 bases from J; bases unmatched to any gene: 7. Germline V lookup: CDR1 SGHRS, CDR2 YFSETQ. CDR3 length equals 17 residues. The CDR3 DNA is TGCGCCAGCAGCTTGGGGTGGGAGACAGGGGGCTACAATGAGCAGTTCTTC. It specifies CASSLGWETGGYNEQFF.

The chain is built from TRBV11-2 and TRBJ2-6; 10 nucleotides line up with TRBD1. Germline CDR1 is SGHAT and CDR2 is FQNNGV. This CDR3 is 18 amino acids long. V lost 5 bases to trimming and J lost 3 bases; unmatched junction nucleotides: 10. The DNA of the CDR3 is TGTGCCAGCAGCCCTCGACAGGGGGCCTCTTTTGGGGCCAACGTCCTGACTTTC. This translates into CASSPRQGASFGANVLTF.

The J gene is TRBJ2-1, the V gene TRBV7-6; the match to TRBD2 covers 11 bases. V lost 4 bases to trimming and J lost 6 bases; unmatched junction nucleotides: 11. The germline V gene has CDR1 SGHVS and CDR2 FNYEAQ. The CDR3 extends over 17 amino acids. The CDR3 DNA reads TGTGCCAGCAGCTCAATAATAGCGGGGGGGAAGCTCAATGAGCAGTTCTTC. Protein: CASSSIIAGGKLNEQFF.

V usage is TRBV28 and J usage is TRBJ1-3; TRBD1 might be the D (5 bases). Germline V CDR1 and CDR2: MDHEN, SYDVKM. This CDR3 is 18 amino acids long. Trimming took off 3 bases at V and 0 bases at J, with 18 bases between the two ends. This CDR3 reads CASSFNPEDTDSGNTIYF. The CDR3 DNA reads TGTGCCAGCAGTTTCAATCCAGAGGACACAGACTCTGGAAACACCATATATTTT. Complete variable domain (other parts from reference TRBV28 and TRBJ1-3): DVKVTQSSRYLVKRTGEKVFLECVQDMDHENMFWYRQDPGLGLRLIYFSYDVKMKEKGDIPEGYSVSREKKERFSLILESASTNQTSMYLCASSFNPEDTDSGNTIYFGEGSWLTVV.

This chain joins TRBV14 and TRBJ2-3, with D unclear. The CDR3 length is 14 residues. Germline V gene lookup returns CDR1 SGHDN and CDR2 FVKESK. Trimming left V 4 bases short and J 1 base short, with 9 bases between. This CDR3 reads CASSPPSGTDTQYF. In nucleotides, the CDR3 is TGTGCCAGCAGCCCCCCTAGTGGCACAGATACGCAGTATTTT.

The J gene is TRBJ1-6, the V gene TRBV6-5, with D tentatively TRBD1 (6 bases). There are 15 residues in the CDR3. Per germline, CDR1 MNHEY and CDR2 SVGAGI. Trimming took off 3 bases at V and 10 bases at J, with 16 bases between the two ends. The CDR3 is CASSYGGSPYSPLHF. The CDR3 nucleotides read TGTGCCAGCAGTTATGGGGGCAGCCCATACTCACCCCTCCACTTT.

The V call is TRBV28, the J call TRBJ2-1; TRBD1 aligns across 8 bases. Germline CDR1 and CDR2: MDHEN and SYDVKM. The CDR3 contains 13 residues. Germline trimming cut 6 bases from V and 7 bases from J; bases unmatched to any gene: 5. This CDR3 is CASRGQGRNEQFF. In DNA form, the CDR3 reads TGTGCCAGCAGAGGACAGGGTAGGAATGAGCAGTTCTTC.

The V and J genes are TRBV27 and TRBJ1-6; D gene uncertain. Trimming took off 0 bases at V and 14 bases at J, with 8 bases between the two ends. The CDR3 runs 12 residues. Looked up from germline, CDR1 is MNHEY and CDR2 is SMNVEV (reference sequence). The CDR3 DNA reads as TGTGCCAGCAGTTTATCGGGTATGGCCCTCCACTTT. Amino acids: CASSLSGMALHF.

The chain employs TRBV28 and TRBJ2-7; the D gene is possibly TRBD2 (7 bases). Deletions cut 5 bases from V and 2 bases from J, with 13 bases between. The CDR3 sequence is 14 residues long. Germline CDR1 and CDR2: MDHEN and SYDVKM. CDR3 sequence (DNA): TGTGCCAGCAGTCCCACGCGGGGGCCCTACGAGCAGTACTTC. Its translation: CASSPTRGPYEQYF.

This clone was seen just once. The J gene is TRBJ1-4, the V gene TRBV14, with 10 bases fitting TRBD1. The CDR3 loop spans 15 amino acids. Germline loops: CDR1 SGHDN, CDR2 FVKESK. Trimming took 3 bases from V and 8 from J; bases not matched to a gene: 6. The DNA for the CDR3 is TGTGCCAGCAGCCACCTCGACAGGGGGCGGGAAAAACTGTTTTTT. As protein: CASSHLDRGREKLFF.

This clone appeared a single time. This sequence joins TRBV2 and TRBJ2-1; a weak D match, TRBD1 (5 bases). Trimming removed 6 bases at V and 2 bases at J, with 14 bases between. The CDR3 loop spans 15 amino acids. Germline loops: CDR1 SNHLY, CDR2 FYNNEI. CDR3 residues: CASRPPGRPYNEQFF. CDR3 DNA sequence: TGTGCCAGCAGACCTCCAGGGCGACCCTACAATGAGCAGTTCTTC.

The V call is TRBV6-4, the J call TRBJ2-3; TRBD2 matches 8 bases. CDR1 and CDR2 from the germline V gene are MRHNA and SNTAGT. The CDR3 consists of 14 residues. V trimming: 3 bases; J trimming: 1 base; junction bases outside the gene matches: 0. CDR3 in DNA: TGTGCCAGCAGTGAGCGGGGGGGCACAGATACGCAGTATTTT. Translating gives CASSERGGTDTQYF.

The chain employs TRBV6-5 and TRBJ1-6; 9 bases agree with TRBD1. This CDR3 comprises 16 residues. The germline V gene encodes CDR1 MNHEY and CDR2 SVGAGI. V shed 2 bases, J shed 9 bases, and the junction held 8 bases outside the gene matches. CDR3 in amino acids: CASSYRGQGTGSPLHF. Here the CDR3 DNA reads TGTGCCAGCAGTTACCGGGGACAGGGTACGGGTTCACCCCTCCACTTT.